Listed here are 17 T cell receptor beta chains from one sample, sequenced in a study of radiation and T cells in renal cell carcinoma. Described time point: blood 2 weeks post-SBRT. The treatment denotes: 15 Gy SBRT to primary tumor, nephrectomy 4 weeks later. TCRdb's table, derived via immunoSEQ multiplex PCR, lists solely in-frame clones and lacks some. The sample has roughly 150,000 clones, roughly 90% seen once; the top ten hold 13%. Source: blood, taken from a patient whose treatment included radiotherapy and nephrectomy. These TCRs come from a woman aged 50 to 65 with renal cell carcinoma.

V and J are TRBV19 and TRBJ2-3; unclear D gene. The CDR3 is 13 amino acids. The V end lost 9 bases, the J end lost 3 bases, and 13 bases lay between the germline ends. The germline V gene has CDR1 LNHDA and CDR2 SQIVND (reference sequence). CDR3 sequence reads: CASTRPGTDTQYF. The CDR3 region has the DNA TGTGCCAGCACCCGGCCGGGTACAGATACGCAGTATTTT.

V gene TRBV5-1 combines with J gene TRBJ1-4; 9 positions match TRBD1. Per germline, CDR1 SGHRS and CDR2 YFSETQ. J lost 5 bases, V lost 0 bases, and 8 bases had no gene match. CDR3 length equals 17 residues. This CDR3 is CASSLEGQGKANEKLFF. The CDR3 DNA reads TGCGCCAGCAGCTTGGAGGGACAGGGAAAGGCCAATGAAAAACTGTTTTTT.

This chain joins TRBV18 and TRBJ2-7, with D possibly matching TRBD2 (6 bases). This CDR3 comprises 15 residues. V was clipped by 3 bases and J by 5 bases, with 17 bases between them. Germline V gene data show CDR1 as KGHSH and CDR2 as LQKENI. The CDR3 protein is CASSPGVPGEDEQYF. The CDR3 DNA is TGTGCCAGCTCACCGGGGGTTCCGGGGGAAGACGAGCAGTACTTC.

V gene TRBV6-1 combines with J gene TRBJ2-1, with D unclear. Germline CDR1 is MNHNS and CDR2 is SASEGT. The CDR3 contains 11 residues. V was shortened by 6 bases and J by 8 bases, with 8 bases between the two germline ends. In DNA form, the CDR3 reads TGTGCCAGCAGGCGCTGGGATGAGCAGTTCTTC. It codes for CASRRWDEQFF.

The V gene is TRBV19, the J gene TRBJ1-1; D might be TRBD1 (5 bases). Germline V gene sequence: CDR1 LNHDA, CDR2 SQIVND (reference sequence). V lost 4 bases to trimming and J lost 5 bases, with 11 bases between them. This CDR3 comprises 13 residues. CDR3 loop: CASSNLGGTEAFF. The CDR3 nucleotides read TGTGCCAGTAGTAATTTGGGGGGGACTGAAGCTTTCTTT.

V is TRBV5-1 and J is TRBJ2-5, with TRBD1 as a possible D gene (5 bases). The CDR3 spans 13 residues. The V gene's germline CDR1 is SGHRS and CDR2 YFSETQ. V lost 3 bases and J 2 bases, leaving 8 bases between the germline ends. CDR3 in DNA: TGCGCCAGCAGCTGGGGCTATCAAGAGACCCAGTACTTC. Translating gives CASSWGYQETQYF.

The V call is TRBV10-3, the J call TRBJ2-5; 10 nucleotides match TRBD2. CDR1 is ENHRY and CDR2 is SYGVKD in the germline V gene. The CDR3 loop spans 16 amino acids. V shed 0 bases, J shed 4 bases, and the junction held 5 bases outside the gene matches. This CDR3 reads CAISESLAGGRETQYF. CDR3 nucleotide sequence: TGTGCCATCAGTGAGTCGTTAGCGGGGGGTCGAGAGACCCAGTACTTC.

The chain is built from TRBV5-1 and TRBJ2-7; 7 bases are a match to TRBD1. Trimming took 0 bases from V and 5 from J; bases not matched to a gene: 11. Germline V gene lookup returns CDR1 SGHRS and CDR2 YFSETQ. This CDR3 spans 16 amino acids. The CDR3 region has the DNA TGCGCCAGCAGCTTGGCCTATGGGACAGCTGGGGACGAGCAGTACTTC. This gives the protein CASSLAYGTAGDEQYF.

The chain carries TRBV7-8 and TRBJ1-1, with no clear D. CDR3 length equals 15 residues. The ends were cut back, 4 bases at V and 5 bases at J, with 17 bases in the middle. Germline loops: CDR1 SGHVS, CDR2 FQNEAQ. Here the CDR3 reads CASSSYRQEGTEAFF. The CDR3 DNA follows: TGTGCCAGCAGCTCCTATCGACAAGAAGGGACTGAAGCTTTCTTT.

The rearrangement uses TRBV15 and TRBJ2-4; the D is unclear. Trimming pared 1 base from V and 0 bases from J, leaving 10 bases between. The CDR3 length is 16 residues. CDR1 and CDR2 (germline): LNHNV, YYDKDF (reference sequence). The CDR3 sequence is CATSRGPYLAKNIQYF. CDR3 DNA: TGTGCCACCAGCAGAGGCCCGTACCTAGCCAAAAACATTCAGTACTTC.

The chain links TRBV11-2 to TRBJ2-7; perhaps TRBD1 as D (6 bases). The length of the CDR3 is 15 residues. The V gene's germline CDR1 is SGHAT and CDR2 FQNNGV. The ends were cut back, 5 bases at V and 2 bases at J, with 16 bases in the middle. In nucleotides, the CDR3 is TGTGCCAGCAGCCCGGGGACACTCGACACCTACGAGCAGTACTTC. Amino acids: CASSPGTLDTYEQYF.

The CDR3 sequence: CASSLDGNYGYTF. As DNA, the CDR3 is TGTGCCAGTAGCCTGGACGGTAACTATGGCTACACCTTC. The genes are TRBV19 and TRBJ1-2; D is undetermined. This CDR3 is 13 amino acids long. V lost 6 bases, J lost 1 base, and 9 bases lay in between. CDR1 and CDR2 from the germline V gene are LNHDA and SQIVND (reference sequence).

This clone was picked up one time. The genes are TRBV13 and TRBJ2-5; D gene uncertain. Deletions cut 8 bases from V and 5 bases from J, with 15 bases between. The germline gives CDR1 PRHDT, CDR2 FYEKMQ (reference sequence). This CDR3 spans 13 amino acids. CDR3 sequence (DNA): TGTGCCAGCTTACCCCTCGGTGGCGAGACCCAGTACTTC. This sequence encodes CASLPLGGETQYF.

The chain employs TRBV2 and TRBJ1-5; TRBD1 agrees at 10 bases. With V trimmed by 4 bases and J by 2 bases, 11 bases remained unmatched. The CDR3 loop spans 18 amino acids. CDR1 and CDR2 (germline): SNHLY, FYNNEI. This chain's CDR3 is CASSVGGQGIIGNQPQHF. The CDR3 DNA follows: TGTGCCAGCAGTGTGGGGGGACAGGGGATTATAGGCAATCAGCCCCAGCATTTT.

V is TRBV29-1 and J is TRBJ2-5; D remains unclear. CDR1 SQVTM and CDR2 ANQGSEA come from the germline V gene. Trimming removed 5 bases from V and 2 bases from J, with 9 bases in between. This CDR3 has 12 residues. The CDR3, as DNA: TGCAGCGTTCTAACTTATCAAGAGACCCAGTACTTC. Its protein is CSVLTYQETQYF.

The CDR3 spells CASSSPSGTGNTIYF. The CDR3 DNA reads TGTGCCAGCAGCTCCCCCAGCGGTACTGGAAACACCATATATTTT. This sequence joins TRBV6-5 and TRBJ1-3; no definite D call. CDR1 and CDR2 from the germline V gene are MNHEY and SVGAGI. V lost 6 bases to trimming and J lost 2 bases, with 14 bases between them. This CDR3 spans 15 amino acids.

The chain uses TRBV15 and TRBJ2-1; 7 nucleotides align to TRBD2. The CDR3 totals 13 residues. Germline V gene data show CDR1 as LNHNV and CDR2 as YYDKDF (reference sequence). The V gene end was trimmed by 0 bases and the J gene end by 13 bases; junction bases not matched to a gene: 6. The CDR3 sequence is CATSREGVAGQFF. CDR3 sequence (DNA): TGTGCCACCAGCAGAGAAGGCGTAGCGGGTCAGTTCTTC.